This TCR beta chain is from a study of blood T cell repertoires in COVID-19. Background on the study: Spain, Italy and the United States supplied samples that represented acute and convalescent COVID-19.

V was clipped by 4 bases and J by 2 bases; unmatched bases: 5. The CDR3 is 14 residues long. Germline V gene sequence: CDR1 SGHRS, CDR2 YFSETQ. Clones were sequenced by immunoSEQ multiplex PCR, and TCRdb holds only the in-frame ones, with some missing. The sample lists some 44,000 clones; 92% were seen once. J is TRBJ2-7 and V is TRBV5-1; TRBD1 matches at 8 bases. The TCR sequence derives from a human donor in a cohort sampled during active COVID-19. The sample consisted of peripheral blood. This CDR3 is CASSRGQVTYEQYF. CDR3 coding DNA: TGCGCCAGCAGCCGGGGACAGGTGACCTACGAGCAGTACTTC.